These T cell receptor beta chains were read from a single sample in a study of beta chain features in type 1 diabetes. Measured with immunoSEQ multiplex PCR; TCRdb has only the in-frame clones, and not every one. The repertoire holds 400,000 to 500,000 clones, with approximately 15% as singletons. Sample: naive CD4+ T cells from blood. The receptors were gathered from a man younger than 45 in good health. Each CDR3 is given with its conserved first and last residue. D genes are given only for firm matches.

d_gene	v_gene	len	j_gene	CDR3aa
.	TRBV7-2	11	TRBJ2-3	CASSSADTQYF
.	TRBV7-2	14	TRBJ2-3	CASSFGGSTDTQYF
.	TRBV29-1	16	TRBJ1-2	CSVGRGDSPVLYGYTF
.	TRBV7-3	14	TRBJ2-1	CASSLIATYNEQFF
.	TRBV2	12	TRBJ2-3	CASSPGTDTQYF
.	TRBV5-1	14	TRBJ2-5	CASSVSRGVETQYF
.	TRBV30	14	TRBJ1-1	CAWIPLTLNTEAFF
.	TRBV7-2	16	TRBJ2-2	CASSLAGGRSPGELFF
TRBD1	TRBV25-1	15	TRBJ1-1	CASSESGTENTEAFF
.	TRBV4-3	12	TRBJ2-2	CASSQDLGELFF
.	TRBV7-9	12	TRBJ2-1	CASSLLDLPWFF
.	TRBV5-4	15	TRBJ2-1	CASSRGRATRNEQFF
TRBD1	TRBV30	17	TRBJ1-3	CAWSVRARTGVGNTIYF
.	TRBV11-2	13	TRBJ2-5	CASSSAARETQYF
.	TRBV5-1	17	TRBJ2-1	CASSLGTSPTSYNEQFF
TRBD1	TRBV7-2	13	TRBJ2-3	CASSPDRDRVGYF
TRBD1	TRBV7-3	15	TRBJ2-2	CASSPTGGATGELFF
TRBD2	TRBV6-5	14	TRBJ2-5	CASSLGTTRATQYF
.	TRBV11-3	12	TRBJ1-1	CASSRLSTEAFF
TRBD1	TRBV7-2	14	TRBJ2-5	CASSARQGRETQYF
TRBD1	TRBV7-9	16	TRBJ2-3	CASSPLGTGFTDTQYF
.	TRBV6-1	14	TRBJ1-6	CASSEGVKNSPLHF
.	TRBV7-6	17	TRBJ2-7	CASSSSLLEQGAYEQYF
.	TRBV5-1	14	TRBJ2-1	CASSLERAGGEQFF
.	TRBV25-1	12	TRBJ2-7	CAAASLIDEQYF
.	TRBV18	15	TRBJ2-1	CASSPGLAGNNEQFF
.	TRBV4-2	14	TRBJ2-3	CASSQDRFTDTQYF
.	TRBV14	15	TRBJ2-5	CASSQGYGGSETQYF
TRBD2	TRBV7-9	19	TRBJ2-3	CASSLAPLAGGPRTDTQYF
TRBD2	TRBV7-2	19	TRBJ2-1	CASSLVLAGGGAQVHEQFF
.	TRBV4-3	13	TRBJ2-1	CASSSGLYNEQFF
TRBD2	TRBV7-2	16	TRBJ2-1	CASSLERRGSYNEQFF
.	TRBV7-2	16	TRBJ2-3	CASSFRTGLSTDTQYF
.	TRBV4-1	14	TRBJ2-7	CASSYGTSSYEQYF
.	TRBV30	15	TRBJ1-1	CAWSTIPRDGTEAFF
.	TRBV7-9	15	TRBJ1-4	CASSRAGTRAGKLFF
TRBD1	TRBV27	14	TRBJ1-2	CASSFNRGWGGYTF
.	TRBV29-1	14	TRBJ2-4	CSVGPPGPKNIQYF
TRBD2	TRBV10-3	14	TRBJ2-5	CAISGGLGQETQYF
TRBD1	TRBV27	14	TRBJ2-1	CASNLDRANNEQFF
.	TRBV4-2	13	TRBJ1-2	CASRKGVVDGYTF